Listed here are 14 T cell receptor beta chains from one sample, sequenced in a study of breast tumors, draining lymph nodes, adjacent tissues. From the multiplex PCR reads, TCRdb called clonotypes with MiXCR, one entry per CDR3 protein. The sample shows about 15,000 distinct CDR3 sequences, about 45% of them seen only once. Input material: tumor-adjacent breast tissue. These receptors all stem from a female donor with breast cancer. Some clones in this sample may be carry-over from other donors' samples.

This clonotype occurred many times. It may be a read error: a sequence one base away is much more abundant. The CDR3 DNA reads TGTGCCAGCAAACAAGGGGGTGGGAGGGAGAACGAGCAGTACTTC. Residues: CASKQGGGRENEQYF. The chain is built from TRBV6-5 and TRBJ2-7, with D perhaps matching TRBD2 (7 bases). The CDR3 length is 15 residues. Germline V gene sequence: CDR1 MNHEY, CDR2 SVGAGI. Between the trimmed V and J ends, which lost 7 bases and 5 bases, there was a span of 21 bases.

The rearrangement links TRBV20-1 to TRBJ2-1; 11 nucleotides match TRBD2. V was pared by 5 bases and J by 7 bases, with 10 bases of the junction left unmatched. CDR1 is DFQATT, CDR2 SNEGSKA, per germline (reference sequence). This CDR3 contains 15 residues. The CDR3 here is CSALDTSGSGNEQFF. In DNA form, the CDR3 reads TGCAGTGCTCTTGATACTAGCGGGAGTGGGAATGAGCAGTTCTTC.

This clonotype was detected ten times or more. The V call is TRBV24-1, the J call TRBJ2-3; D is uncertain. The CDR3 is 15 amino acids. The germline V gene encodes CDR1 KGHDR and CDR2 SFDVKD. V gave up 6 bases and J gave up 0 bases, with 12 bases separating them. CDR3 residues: CATSPRAPSTDTQYF. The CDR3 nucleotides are TGTGCCACCAGTCCACGGGCACCTAGCACAGATACGCAGTATTTT.

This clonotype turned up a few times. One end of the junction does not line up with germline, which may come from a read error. Here the CDR3 reads CVSTAGGGAAGELFF. The CDR3, as DNA: TGTGTCAGCACGGCGGGGGGGGGCGCAGCCGGGGAGCTGTTTTTT. V is TRBV11-3 and J is TRBJ2-2; 9 positions agree with TRBD2. CDR3 size: 15 residues. Looked up from germline, CDR1 is SGHNT and CDR2 is YENEEA. Full variable domain (remainder filled in from reference TRBV11-3 and TRBJ2-2): EAGVVQSPRYKIIEKKQPVAFWCNPISGHNTLYWYLQNLGQGPELLIRYENEEAVDDSQLPKDRFSAERLKGVDSTLKIQPAELGDSAVYLCVSTAGGGAAGELFFGEGSRLTVL.

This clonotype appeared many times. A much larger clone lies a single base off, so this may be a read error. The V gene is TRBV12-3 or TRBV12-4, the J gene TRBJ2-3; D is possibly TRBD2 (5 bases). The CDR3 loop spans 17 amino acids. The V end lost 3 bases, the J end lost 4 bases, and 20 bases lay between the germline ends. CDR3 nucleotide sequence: TGTGCCAGCAGTTTCGGGGTTACTTCCGTAGTCCCAGATACGCAGTATTTT. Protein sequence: CASSFGVTSVVPDTQYF.

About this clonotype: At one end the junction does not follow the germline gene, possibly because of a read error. CDR3 residues: CASTPGGRTGEMFF. In DNA, the CDR3 is TGTGCCAGCACCCCTGGGGGCCGCACCGGGGAGATGTTTTTT. The gene calls are TRBV7-3 and TRBJ2-2; D may be TRBD1 (6 bases). The CDR3 has 14 residues. CDR1 and CDR2 from the germline V gene are SGHTA and FQGTGA.

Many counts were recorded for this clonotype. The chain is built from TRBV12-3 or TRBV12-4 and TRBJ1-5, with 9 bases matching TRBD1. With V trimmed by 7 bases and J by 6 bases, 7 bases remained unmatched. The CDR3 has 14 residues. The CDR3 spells CASTKTGGRQPQHF. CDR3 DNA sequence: TGTGCCAGCACCAAGACAGGGGGACGTCAGCCCCAGCATTTT.

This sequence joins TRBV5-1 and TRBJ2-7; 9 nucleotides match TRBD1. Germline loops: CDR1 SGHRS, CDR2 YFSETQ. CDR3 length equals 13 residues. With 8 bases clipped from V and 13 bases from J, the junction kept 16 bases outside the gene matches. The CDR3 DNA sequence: TGCGCCAGTACGACAGGGGGTACCTACGACCAATACTTC. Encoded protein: CASTTGGTYDQYF.

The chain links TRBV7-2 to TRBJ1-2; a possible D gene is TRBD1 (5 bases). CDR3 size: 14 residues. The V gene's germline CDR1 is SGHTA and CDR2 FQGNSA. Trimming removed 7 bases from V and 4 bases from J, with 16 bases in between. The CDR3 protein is CASTLGASLYGYTF. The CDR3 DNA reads TGTGCCAGCACCCTAGGGGCGTCCCTCTATGGCTACACCTTC.

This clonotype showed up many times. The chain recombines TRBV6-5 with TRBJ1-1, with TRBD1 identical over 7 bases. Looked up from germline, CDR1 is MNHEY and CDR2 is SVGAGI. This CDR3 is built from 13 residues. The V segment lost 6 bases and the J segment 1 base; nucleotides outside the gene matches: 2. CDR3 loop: CASRDRPNTEAFF. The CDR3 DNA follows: TGTGCCAGCAGGGACAGGCCGAACACTGAAGCTTTCTTT.

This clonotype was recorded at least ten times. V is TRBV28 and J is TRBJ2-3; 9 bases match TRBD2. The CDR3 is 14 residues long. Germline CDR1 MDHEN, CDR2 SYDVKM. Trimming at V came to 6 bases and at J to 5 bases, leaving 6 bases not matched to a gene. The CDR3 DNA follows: TGTGCCAGCAGCTTAGCGGGAGTGAGAGATACGCAGTATTTT. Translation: CASSLAGVRDTQYF.

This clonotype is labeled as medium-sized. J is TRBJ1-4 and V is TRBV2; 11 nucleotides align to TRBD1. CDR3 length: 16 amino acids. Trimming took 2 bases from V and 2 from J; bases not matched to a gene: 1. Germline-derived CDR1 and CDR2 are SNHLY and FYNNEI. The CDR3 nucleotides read TGTGCCAGCAGTGAAAGGACAGGGGGCACTAATGAAAAACTGTTTTTT. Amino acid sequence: CASSERTGGTNEKLFF.

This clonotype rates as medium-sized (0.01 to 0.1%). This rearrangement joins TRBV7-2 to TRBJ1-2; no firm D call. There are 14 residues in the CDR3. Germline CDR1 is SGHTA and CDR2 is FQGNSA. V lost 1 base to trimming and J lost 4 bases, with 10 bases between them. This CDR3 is CASSLDRTGYGYTF. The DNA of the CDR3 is TGTGCCAGCAGCTTAGATAGGACCGGCTATGGCTACACCTTC.

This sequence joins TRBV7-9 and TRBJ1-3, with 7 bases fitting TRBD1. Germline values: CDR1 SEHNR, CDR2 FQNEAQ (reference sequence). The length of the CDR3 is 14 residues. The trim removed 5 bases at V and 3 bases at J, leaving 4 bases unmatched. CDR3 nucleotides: TGTGCCAGCAGCGCAAACAGGGGTGGAAACACCATATATTTT. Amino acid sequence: CASSANRGGNTIYF.